Listed below are T cell receptor beta chains from one sample, sequenced in a study of graft-versus-host responses after intestinal transplantation. Libraries were prepared by immunoSEQ multiplex PCR; TCRdb keeps only in-frame clonotypes and omits some of them. The table lists approximately 76,000 clones, over 70% of them singletons. No cognate antigen is known for these TCRs. The sequencing here drew on unstimulated CD4+ T cells sorted from spleen or lymph node cells, taken before transplant. All receptors come from a human donor who was the organ donor for an intestinal transplant. Each CDR3 is given with its conserved first and last residue. Each record gives: CDR3 length, D gene, J gene, clone size, V gene, CDR3 DNA, CDR3 protein. The D gene is left open where the match is weak. Some rows have no size entry. The others give once, few or many, or a class for an expanded clone.

>21|TRBD1|TRBJ1-5|-|TRBV4-1
TGCGCCAGCAGCCAGGGCTCCGGGACAGGGAGGGCAAAAAATAGCAATCAGCCCCAGCATTTT
CASSQGSGTGRAKNSNQPQHF
>15|TRBD2|TRBJ2-1|-|TRBV4-3
TGCGCCAGCAGCCAAGAGGGACTAGGTGTCGATGAGCAGTTCTTC
CASSQEGLGVDEQFF
>14|TRBD1|TRBJ1-1|few|TRBV19
TGTGCCAGTAGCGGACAGGGGACCCACACTGAAGCTTTCTTT
CASSGQGTHTEAFF
>14|-|TRBJ1-2|-|TRBV18
TGTGCCAGCTCACCACTCTCCACAACCGTGGGCTACACCTTC
CASSPLSTTVGYTF
>11|-|TRBJ2-3|-|TRBV20-1
TGCAGTGCCGAGGTGGCAGATACGCAGTATTTT
CSAEVADTQYF
>15|TRBD2|TRBJ2-3|-|TRBV13
TGTGCCAGCAGCTTGAGGGCGGGGGTACTAGATACGCAGTATTTT
CASSLRAGVLDTQYF
>16|-|TRBJ2-5|-|TRBV7-9
TGTGCCAGCAGATACGTCCACCGGGAAGCACAAGAGACCCAGTACTTC
CASRYVHREAQETQYF
>14|-|TRBJ1-1|few|TRBV6-6
TGTGCCAGCAGTTACTCGAACGCTGGTGAGAAAGCTTTCTTT
CASSYSNAGEKAFF
>15|-|TRBJ2-5|-|TRBV5-1
TGCGCCAGCAGAAGAACCGGACAGCCCCAAGAGACCCAGTACTTC
CASRRTGQPQETQYF
>15|TRBD2|TRBJ2-4|-|TRBV6-5
TGTGCCAGCAGTTACTCGATATCGGGGGGAAACATTCAGTACTTC
CASSYSISGGNIQYF
>14|TRBD1|TRBJ1-5|-|TRBV7-8
TGTGCCAGCAGCCAGGGACAGCGAAATCAGCCCCAGCATTTT
CASSQGQRNQPQHF
>13|-|TRBJ1-3|-|TRBV18
TGTGCCAGCTCACTATCAAGGACAGATTTCCTATATTTT
CASSLSRTDFLYF
>15|-|TRBJ1-1|-|TRBV28
TGTGCCAGTCTCGTAGTGCGACAGTCTTACACTGAAGCTTTCTTT
CASLVVRQSYTEAFF
>15|TRBD1|TRBJ1-4|-|TRBV19
TGTGCCAGTAGTATCCGGACAGGGGGGAATGAAAAACTGTTTTTT
CASSIRTGGNEKLFF
>16|-|TRBJ2-2|-|TRBV15
TGTGCCACCAGCAGAGATGGAGCGATAACCCCCGGGGAGCTGTTTTTT
CATSRDGAITPGELFF
>17|TRBD1|TRBJ2-2|once|TRBV5-6
TGTGCCAGCAGCTTGACTGGACAGGGGGACAACACCGGGGAGCTGTTTTTT
CASSLTGQGDNTGELFF
>11|-|TRBJ1-1|-|TRBV2
TGTGCCAGCAGTAAGACAGTTGAAGCTTTCTTT
CASSKTVEAFF
>13|-|TRBJ1-5|-|TRBV11-2
TGTGCCAGCGGCTCCGGGAGGGATCAGCCCCAGCATTTT
CASGSGRDQPQHF
>13|-|TRBJ1-6|once|TRBV4-1
TGCGCCAGCAGCCAGGGGGGGAATTCACCCCTCCACTTT
CASSQGGNSPLHF
>13|TRBD1|TRBJ1-5|-|TRBV4-1
TGCGCCAGCAGCCTCGACAGGGTCCAGCCCCAGCATTTT
CASSLDRVQPQHF
>16|-|TRBJ1-6|-|TRBV7-2
TGTGCCAGCAGCTTAGCGCCATTGTCCAGGTATTCACCCCTCCACTTT
CASSLAPLSRYSPLHF
>15|TRBD1|TRBJ1-6|-|TRBV19
TGTGCCAGTAGAAATTCGGGACAGTATAATTCACCCCTCCACTTT
CASRNSGQYNSPLHF
>11|-|TRBJ1-1|-|TRBV28
TGTGCCAGCAGTTTAGGAGGGGAAGCTTTCTTT
CASSLGGEAFF
>14|-|TRBJ2-2|-|TRBV6-1
TGTGCCATTAGGCAGGGCGAGAACACCGGGGAGCTGTTTTTT
CAIRQGENTGELFF
>12|-|TRBJ1-6|-|TRBV5-6
TGTGCCAGCAGCAGACAGTTCTGGCCCCTCCACTTT
CASSRQFWPLHF
>13|-|TRBJ2-1|-|TRBV19
TGTGCCAGTAGTCCTAACCCACCGGGTGAGCAGTTCTTC
CASSPNPPGEQFF
>13|-|TRBJ1-4|few|TRBV18
TGTGCCAGCTCACCTGGAGTTAGGGAAAAACTGTTTTTT
CASSPGVREKLFF
>15|-|TRBJ1-1|-|TRBV25-1
TGTGCCAGCAGTGGTTGGGGAGGGCGGTACACTGAAGCTTTCTTT
CASSGWGGRYTEAFF
>13|TRBD2|TRBJ2-1|-|TRBV19
TGTGCCAGTAGTACTCCCGGGACTAGATCCCGGTTCTTC
CASSTPGTRSRFF
>17|TRBD2|TRBJ2-1|-|TRBV7-6
TGTGCCAGCAGCGTTTACTCGACTAGCGGGGGCTACAATGAGCAGTTCTTC
CASSVYSTSGGYNEQFF